Presented here are 23 T cell receptor beta chains from one specimen sequenced in a study of blood T cells in healthy people across ages. Primers used in a second PCR of about 6 to 12 cycles were a sample-barcoded 5' primer and a J-beta primer mix. TCRdb ran MiXCR on the 5' RACE reads and lists one entry per CDR3 protein. Here the sample spans some 1.4 million distinct CDR3 sequences, roughly 45% being singletons. The sample consisted of blood. The receptors here all came from a woman under 30 in good health.

This rearrangement joins TRBV27 to TRBJ1-1; weak D call: TRBD1 (5 bases). This CDR3 is 13 amino acids long. Germline values: CDR1 MNHEY, CDR2 SMNVEV (reference sequence). V lost 6 bases and J 3 bases, leaving 11 bases between the germline ends. CDR3 amino acids: CASRPVGHTEAFF. The DNA of the CDR3 is TGTGCCAGCAGACCTGTGGGGCACACTGAAGCTTTCTTT.

In DNA, the CDR3 is TGCAGTGCGAGGACTAGCGGGGGGGCCATCCTCACCGAGCAGTACTTC. Amino acids: CSARTSGGAILTEQYF. The V and J genes are TRBV20-1 and TRBJ2-4; 15 bases agree with TRBD2. The end of the DNA is better explained by TRBJ2-7, so the J call may be wrong. Germline CDR1 DFQATT, CDR2 SNEGSKA (reference sequence). The CDR3 length is 16 residues.

The chain recombines TRBV24-1 with TRBJ2-7; 9 bases match TRBD1. The CDR3 totals 16 residues. Germline assignment: CDR1 KGHDR and CDR2 SFDVKD. Trimming removed 6 bases from V and 1 base from J; junction bases left unmatched: 9. The CDR3 loop is CATSILDRGISYEQYF. CDR3 nucleotides: TGTGCCACCAGTATACTAGACAGGGGGATTTCCTACGAGCAGTACTTC.

The chain employs TRBV20-1 and TRBJ1-2, with 8 bases matching TRBD1. Per germline, CDR1 DFQATT and CDR2 SNEGSKA (reference sequence). The junction had 11 bases not matched to a gene; V was cut back by 1 base and J by 7 bases. The length of the CDR3 is 15 residues. This chain's CDR3 is CSARGLDRDAAGYTF. DNA of the CDR3: TGCAGTGCTAGAGGCCTGGACAGGGACGCGGCTGGCTACACCTTC.

V gene TRBV27 combines with J gene TRBJ2-3, with a tentative D call TRBD2 (5 bases). The germline CDR1 and CDR2 sequences are MNHEY and SMNVEV (reference sequence). The CDR3 has 13 residues. Trimming removed 3 bases at V and 5 bases at J, with 9 bases between. CDR3 coding DNA: TGTGCCAGCAGTTTCCGGGAAGGAGATACGCAGTATTTT. Translated, it gives CASSFREGDTQYF.

The V and J genes are TRBV20-1 and TRBJ2-3, with 14 bases that match TRBD2. The CDR3 loop spans 18 amino acids. In germline, CDR1 is DFQATT, CDR2 SNEGSKA (reference sequence). V lost 3 bases and J lost 0; bases outside the gene matches: 8. CDR3 in DNA: TGCAGTGCTAGGTCGACTAGCGGGAGGGGCCCTAGCACAGATACGCAGTATTTT. Its translation is CSARSTSGRGPSTDTQYF.

The chain is built from TRBV10-3 and TRBJ2-3, with 7 bases identical to TRBD2. V dropped 0 bases and J dropped 6; count of bases not matched to a gene: 6. The CDR3 is 15 amino acids. Germline loops: CDR1 ENHRY, CDR2 SYGVKD. The CDR3 sequence is CAISESTGAGDTQYF. For the CDR3, the DNA is TGTGCCATCAGTGAGTCGACTGGAGCGGGGGATACGCAGTATTTT.

CDR3 nucleotides: TGTGCCAGCAGCCAAGGGACTAGCGGGGGGGCTACCGTGAATGAGCAGTTCTTC. Its protein is CASSQGTSGGATVNEQFF. The chain couples TRBV3-1 to TRBJ2-1; 15 bases line up with TRBD2. With 1 base clipped from V and 7 bases from J, the junction kept 8 bases outside the gene matches. The germline V gene has CDR1 LGHDT and CDR2 YNNKEL (reference sequence). The CDR3 runs to 18 residues.

This clonotype was observed a few times. This sequence joins TRBV4-1 and TRBJ1-1; weak D call: TRBD1 (5 bases). V was clipped by 3 bases and J by 10 bases, with 9 bases between them. Germline assignment: CDR1 MGHRA and CDR2 YSYEKL. The CDR3 is 11 residues long. The CDR3 loop reads CASSQSGGAFF. Written as DNA, the CDR3 is TGCGCCAGCAGCCAGAGCGGGGGAGCTTTCTTT.

Only one count was recorded for this clonotype. The rearrangement links TRBV28 to TRBJ2-4; TRBD1 agrees at 8 bases. The J call may be incorrect, as the DNA end agrees better with TRBJ2-5. The germline V gene has CDR1 MDHEN and CDR2 SYDVKM. This CDR3 region has 14 residues. The CDR3 protein is CASSYVQGDETQYF. CDR3 bases: TGTGCCAGCAGTTATGTACAGGGGGACGAGACCCAGTACTTC.

The chain combines TRBV4-1 with TRBJ2-3; 11 bases align to TRBD1. Per germline, CDR1 MGHRA and CDR2 YSYEKL. The CDR3 sequence is 17 residues long. V lost 0 bases, J lost 3 bases, and 5 bases stayed unmatched. Here the CDR3 reads CASSQEIGTGGTDTQYF. The CDR3 nucleotides are TGCGCCAGCAGCCAAGAAATAGGGACAGGGGGTACAGATACGCAGTATTTT.

This clonotype was counted a few times. CDR3 protein: CSALGDSSSYEQYF. CDR3 DNA sequence: TGCAGTGCTTTGGGGGACAGCAGCTCCTACGAGCAGTACTTC. The chain recombines TRBV20-1 with TRBJ2-7; 7 positions match TRBD1. The CDR3 contains 14 residues. Trimming at V came to 5 bases and at J to 0 bases, leaving 7 bases not matched to a gene. CDR1 DFQATT and CDR2 SNEGSKA come from the germline V gene (reference sequence).

In the case of this clonotype: The junction departs from the called germline gene at one end, perhaps through a read error. The V gene is TRBV20-1, the J gene TRBJ2-3, with no clear D. The CDR3 loop spans 13 amino acids. CDR1 and CDR2 (germline): DFQATT, SNEGSKA (reference sequence). The CDR3 loop is CSARAPSVDTRYF. Written as DNA, the CDR3 is TGCAGTGCTAGGGCGCCCAGCGTGGATACGCGGTATTTT.

The chain joins TRBV6-5 to TRBJ1-5; D is unresolved. Germline CDR1 reads MNHEY; CDR2 reads SVGAGI. This CDR3 has 14 residues. The germline V and J ends were trimmed by 2 bases and 2 bases, with 7 bases remaining between them. The DNA of the CDR3 is TGTGCCAGCAGTTACCGCCGGGGCAATCAGCCCCAGCATTTT. Protein: CASSYRRGNQPQHF.

V gene TRBV7-3 combines with J gene TRBJ1-1; 9 nucleotides agree with TRBD1. Germline V gives CDR1 SGHTA, CDR2 FQGTGA. J was trimmed by 3 bases and V by 0 bases; bases with no gene match: 8. This CDR3 region has 17 residues. This chain's CDR3 is CASSLTGRWDRDTEAFF. In nucleotides, the CDR3 is TGTGCCAGCAGCTTAACGGGGCGTTGGGACAGGGACACTGAAGCTTTCTTT.

The chain carries TRBV5-1 and TRBJ2-1; TRBD2 agrees at 12 bases. This CDR3 region has 17 residues. Germline V gene lookup returns CDR1 SGHRS and CDR2 YFSETQ. Unmatched junction bases numbered 16, after V lost 7 bases and J lost 8 bases. The CDR3 region has the DNA TGCGCCAGCGGGGGACTAGCGGGTATTATAAATCCCCATGAGCAGTTCTTC. It codes for CASGGLAGIINPHEQFF.

The sample holds a few counts of this clonotype. V and J are TRBV12-3 or TRBV12-4 and TRBJ2-1, with a weak D call TRBD2 (7 bases). The CDR3 spans 13 residues. Trimming removed 6 bases from V and 7 bases from J, with 13 bases in between. CDR3 residues: CASRLAGANEQFF. CDR3 DNA: TGTGCCAGCAGACTGGCGGGGGCAAATGAGCAGTTCTTC.

The CDR3 protein is CARGTGPYTGSLPYGYTF. CDR3 nucleotide sequence: TGTGCCCGAGGGACAGGGCCCTATACGGGAAGCCTCCCCTATGGCTACACCTTC. The chain couples TRBV28 to TRBJ1-2, with 9 bases matching TRBD1. The CDR3 runs to 18 residues. Trimming took 11 bases from V and 4 from J; bases not matched to a gene: 23. The germline CDR1 and CDR2 sequences are MDHEN and SYDVKM.

V and J are TRBV28 and TRBJ1-1; the D gene is possibly TRBD1 (5 bases). Trimming took 6 bases from V and 11 from J, leaving 16 bases between them. The CDR3 covers 12 residues. Germline V gives CDR1 MDHEN, CDR2 SYDVKM. The DNA for the CDR3 is TGTGCCAGCAGCGGGGGGGGGAGCTCGGCTTTCTTT. This gives the protein CASSGGGSSAFF.

The chain combines TRBV3-1 with TRBJ2-3, with D possibly being TRBD1 or TRBD2 (6 bases each). Germline-derived CDR1 and CDR2 are LGHDT and YNNKEL (reference sequence). CDR3 length equals 19 residues. The V end lost 6 bases, the J end lost 0 bases, and 25 bases lay between the germline ends. The CDR3 bases are TGTGCCAGCAGTCGGGGGCTAATGACTAGACGGTCTAGCACAGATACGCAGTATTTT. It encodes CASSRGLMTRRSSTDTQYF.

The chain links TRBV20-1 to TRBJ1-2, with D unresolved. This CDR3 contains 11 residues. Germline assignment: CDR1 DFQATT and CDR2 SNEGSKA (reference sequence). V was cut by 3 bases and J by 7 bases, with 9 bases left in between. The CDR3 loop is CSASGGSGYTF. DNA for the CDR3: TGCAGTGCTAGTGGCGGATCTGGCTACACCTTC.

The chain employs TRBV20-1 and TRBJ2-5, with TRBD2 matching 14 bases. The J call is doubtful: the DNA matches TRBJ2-7 better. The V gene's germline CDR1 is DFQATT and CDR2 SNEGSKA (reference sequence). The CDR3 is 14 amino acids. CDR3 region: CSAKGTSGSVEQYF. Written as DNA, the CDR3 is TGCAGCGCCAAAGGGACTAGCGGGAGCGTCGAGCAGTACTTC.

V gene TRBV11-2 combines with J gene TRBJ2-1, with D unresolved. Matching the DNA end better, TRBJ2-7 makes the J call doubtful. There are 16 residues in the CDR3. Germline V gives CDR1 SGHAT, CDR2 FQNNGV. CDR3 sequence: CASSLDRWISYNEQYF. The CDR3 bases are TGTGCCAGCAGCTTAGATAGGTGGATCTCCTACAATGAGCAGTACTTC.